The rows below give T cell receptor beta chains drawn from one sample of a study of T cell responses to AZD1222 COVID-19 vaccine. The data were produced by immunoSEQ multiplex PCR, yet TCRdb's version contains in-frame clones alone and is incomplete. The table has about 100,000 clones, roughly 90% seen once. The source material was peripheral blood, sampled on day 0 of AZD1222 vaccination. Source of these receptors: an adult in good health. Both conserved end residues are part of each CDR3. The D gene is left open where the match is weak. Not every row has a clone size; where given, it reads once, few, many or a size class.

clone size	D gene	CDR3 length	J gene	V gene	CDR3 DNA	CDR3 protein
few	-	19	TRBJ2-7	TRBV5-6	TGTGCCAGCAGCTTGGCGGTAGACCGTAGCGGACTGGCCTCCTACGAGCAGTACTTC	CASSLAVDRSGLASYEQYF
-	TRBD1	15	TRBJ1-2	TRBV3-1/TRBV3-2	TGTGCCAGCAGCCAAGGGGGACAGGGGGCGCAAGGCTACACCTTC	CASSQGGQGAQGYTF
-	-	18	TRBJ2-1	TRBV6-4	TGTGCCAGCTGGGTAGGGCCACTACGCATTCAGGTCGACAATGAGCAGTTCTTC	CASWVGPLRIQVDNEQFF
-	-	11	TRBJ2-1	TRBV6-6	TGTGCCATCATGGGACTTACTGAGCAGTTCTTC	CAIMGLTEQFF
-	TRBD1	14	TRBJ2-7	TRBV12-5	TGTGCTAGTGGTACGGGACAGGGGAGCTACGAGCAGTACTTC	CASGTGQGSYEQYF
-	TRBD1	16	TRBJ1-4	TRBV28	TGTGCCAGCAGTCACAAGCAGGGGGGCTTGCATGAAAAACTGTTTTTT	CASSHKQGGLHEKLFF
-	-	13	TRBJ1-2	TRBV6-2/TRBV6-3	TGTGCCAGCAGTTATGGCATCCCCACGGGCTACACCTTC	CASSYGIPTGYTF
once	TRBD1	15	TRBJ1-4	TRBV3-1/TRBV3-2	TGTGCCAGCAGACGTAACAGGGGTACTAATGAAAAACTGTTTTTT	CASRRNRGTNEKLFF
-	-	15	TRBJ2-1	TRBV7-2	TGTGCCAGCAGCTTATCAGAGAGCTCCTACAATGAGCAGTTCTTC	CASSLSESSYNEQFF
-	-	13	TRBJ1-5	TRBV12-3/TRBV12-4	TGTGCCAGCAGGACACAGGGTAATCAGCCCCAGCATTTT	CASRTQGNQPQHF
-	-	15	TRBJ2-7	TRBV2	TGTGCCAGCAGTGAAGGCGCAGTCCGCTCCTACGAGCAGTACTTC	CASSEGAVRSYEQYF
-	TRBD1	15	TRBJ2-3	TRBV14	TGTGCCAGCAGCCAACAACAGGGGAAACGGGATACGCAGTATTTT	CASSQQQGKRDTQYF
-	-	13	TRBJ2-7	TRBV28	TGTGCCAGCAGTCCGGGACAAGACTACGAGCAGTACTTC	CASSPGQDYEQYF
few	TRBD2	18	TRBJ2-7	TRBV11-2	TGTGCCAGCAGCTCAACTAGCGGGAGACTCCCTATTATCTACGAGCAGTACTTC	CASSSTSGRLPIIYEQYF
-	TRBD1	15	TRBJ1-2	TRBV25-1	TGTGCCAGCAGTGAAGACAGGGGGCCTAACTATGGCTACACCTTC	CASSEDRGPNYGYTF
once	-	10	TRBJ2-1	TRBV20-1	TGCAGTGCTATCGTGGGGGGGCAGTTCTTC	CSAIVGGQFF
-	-	13	TRBJ2-5	TRBV19	TGTGCCAGTAGTAGCACTAGAAAAGAGACCCAGTACTTC	CASSSTRKETQYF
-	-	14	TRBJ1-1	TRBV7-9	TGTGCCAGCAGCTTAGGGACAGCGTACACTGAAGCTTTCTTT	CASSLGTAYTEAFF
-	TRBD2	17	TRBJ2-3	TRBV18	TGTGCCAGCTCACCAGCCCCTGGGGCGGGAGCGGGGGATACGCAGTATTTT	CASSPAPGAGAGDTQYF
-	-	14	TRBJ2-5	TRBV28	TGTGCCAGCAGTTCAGGGACCGATCAAGAGACCCAGTACTTC	CASSSGTDQETQYF
-	-	16	TRBJ2-2	TRBV7-2	TGTGCCAGCAGCACCCCCGGGGAGGGGGCAAGCGGGGAGCTGTTTTTT	CASSTPGEGASGELFF
-	TRBD2	15	TRBJ2-1	TRBV3-1/TRBV3-2	TGTGCCAGCAGCCTCGGGACTAGCGGGCTCAATGAGCAGTTCTTC	CASSLGTSGLNEQFF
-	-	16	TRBJ1-3	TRBV24-1	TGTGCCACCAGTGATCCACACGTTATCTCTGGAAACACCATATATTTT	CATSDPHVISGNTIYF
-	TRBD1	15	TRBJ1-5	TRBV27	TGTGCCAGCAGTTTACAGGGGGGCAGCAATCAGCCCCAGCATTTT	CASSLQGGSNQPQHF
-	-	16	TRBJ1-6	TRBV10-3	TGTGCCATCAGCAAGGACGGAAGCTCCTATAATTCACCCCTCCACTTT	CAISKDGSSYNSPLHF
-	TRBD1	20	TRBJ2-6	TRBV19	TGTGCCAGTAGTTATCCTCGACTCCGGGACAGCGTCTCTGGGGCCAACGTCCTGACTTTC	CASSYPRLRDSVSGANVLTF
few	-	16	TRBJ2-2	TRBV2	TGTGCCAGCAGGCCAATTACTAGTGCTGACCTCGGGGAGCTGTTTTTT	CASRPITSADLGELFF
once	-	13	TRBJ2-5	TRBV30	TGTGCCTGGAGCGTACGACTAGGGGAGACCCAGTACTTC	CAWSVRLGETQYF
-	-	14	TRBJ2-5	TRBV5-1	TGCGCCAGCAGCCTTGCGCCAGGGGAAGAGACCCAGTACTTC	CASSLAPGEETQYF
-	TRBD2	15	TRBJ2-5	TRBV28	TGTGCCAGCAGTCCGTTACTAGCGGGACAAGAGACCCAGTACTTC	CASSPLLAGQETQYF
-	TRBD1	15	TRBJ2-3	TRBV27	TGTGCCAGCACTCCTCTGGGACAGGGCACAGATACGCAGTATTTT	CASTPLGQGTDTQYF
-	-	17	TRBJ1-2	TRBV7-8	TGTGCCAGCAGCTTTTCTATCTTTCGGGACGGCAACTATGGCTACACCTTC	CASSFSIFRDGNYGYTF
-	TRBD2	16	TRBJ2-7	TRBV5-1	TGCGCCAGCAGCTTGGTTACCGGGAGGCCCAGTAACGAGCAGTACTTC	CASSLVTGRPSNEQYF
-	-	12	TRBJ1-2	TRBV12-3/TRBV12-4	TGTGCCAGCAGTTTAGTGGGGTATGGCTACACCTTC	CASSLVGYGYTF
-	-	16	TRBJ1-2	TRBV19	TGTGCCAGCTGGGAGGCAGGGCTCCATTGGAACTATGGCTACACCTTC	CASWEAGLHWNYGYTF
-	-	13	TRBJ1-1	TRBV3-1/TRBV3-2	TGTGCCAGCAGCCAGGGCAGGAACACTGAAGCTTTCTTT	CASSQGRNTEAFF
-	TRBD2	17	TRBJ2-7	TRBV27	TGTGCCAGCAGTTCGGCTAGCGGGAGTCCCTTCTCCTACGAGCAGTACTTC	CASSSASGSPFSYEQYF
-	TRBD1	15	TRBJ1-1	TRBV7-2	TGTGCCAGCAGCCCGAGACAGGGGAAGAGTAGTGAAGCTTTCTTT	CASSPRQGKSSEAFF
-	TRBD1	15	TRBJ2-3	TRBV28	TGTGCCAGCAACCCCATCGACAGGGGATCAGATACGCAGTATTTT	CASNPIDRGSDTQYF
-	-	14	TRBJ2-3	TRBV5-1	TGCGCCAGCAGCTTCGACAGGTACACAGATACGCAGTATTTT	CASSFDRYTDTQYF
-	TRBD2	15	TRBJ2-7	TRBV27	TGTGCCAGCAGTCTCCTAGCGGGGTCTTCCTACGAGCAGTACTTC	CASSLLAGSSYEQYF
once	-	12	TRBJ2-7	TRBV28	TGTGCCAGCAGCCTCAATCCCTACGAGCAGTACTTC	CASSLNPYEQYF
-	-	15	TRBJ1-2	TRBV6-5	TGTGCCAGCAGTTATTCCGGGGTACAGAACTATGGCTACACCTTC	CASSYSGVQNYGYTF
-	-	14	TRBJ2-7	TRBV5-1	TGCGCCAGCAGCAGAATCGGGGATTTGGACGAGCAGTACTTC	CASSRIGDLDEQYF
-	-	18	TRBJ2-7	TRBV4-1	TGCGCCAGCAGCCAAGGCCCGGCGGTCGGTAGGTCGGGTTACGAGCAGTACTTC	CASSQGPAVGRSGYEQYF
-	-	12	TRBJ2-7	TRBV7-2	TGTGCCAGCAGCGGGCGCGGCTACGAGCAGTACTTC	CASSGRGYEQYF
-	-	14	TRBJ2-1	TRBV27	TGTGCCAGCAGTTTAGGGACACCCTTCAATGAGCAGTTCTTC	CASSLGTPFNEQFF
-	TRBD1	14	TRBJ1-5	TRBV27	TGTGCCAGCAGTCAAGACAGGGCAAATCAGCCCCAGCATTTT	CASSQDRANQPQHF
-	TRBD1	16	TRBJ1-2	TRBV2	TGTGCCAGCAGAGGAGAGGGCACAGGGGGCAACTATGGCTACACCTTC	CASRGEGTGGNYGYTF
-	TRBD1	17	TRBJ1-2	TRBV7-9	TGTGCCAGCAGCTTTCCGGGACAGGGCCCTCCTGGGTATGGCTACACCTTC	CASSFPGQGPPGYGYTF
-	TRBD2	15	TRBJ2-5	TRBV4-1	TGCGCCAGCAGCCAATCTAGACTAGCGGGAACGCCCCAGTACTTC	CASSQSRLAGTPQYF
-	TRBD2	16	TRBJ2-2	TRBV28	TGTGCCAGCGTACGGGGTAGCGGGATAATTCACGGGGAGCTGTTTTTT	CASVRGSGIIHGELFF
-	-	16	TRBJ2-1	TRBV6-4	TGTGCCAGCAGTGACGGGGCGGTATCTTCGGTCAATGAGCAGTTCTTC	CASSDGAVSSVNEQFF
-	-	15	TRBJ2-1	TRBV7-6	TGTGCCAGCAGCTTAGCGGCAGGGACCTACAATGAGCAGTTCTTC	CASSLAAGTYNEQFF
-	-	14	TRBJ1-2	TRBV18	TGTGCCAGCTCACCAGTAGAGGAGCGAGGTGGCTACACCTTC	CASSPVEERGGYTF
-	-	16	TRBJ2-1	TRBV19	TGTGCCAGTAGTACCCTTGCGGGGGTACTACAGGGTGAGCAGTTCTTC	CASSTLAGVLQGEQFF
-	-	16	TRBJ1-3	TRBV15	TGTGCCACGGCCCAGGAGAAGGGAATGTCTGGAAACACCATATATTTT	CATAQEKGMSGNTIYF
few	-	11	TRBJ1-4	TRBV6-5	TGTGCCAGCAGGGGAGGGCAAAAACTGTTTTTT	CASRGGQKLFF